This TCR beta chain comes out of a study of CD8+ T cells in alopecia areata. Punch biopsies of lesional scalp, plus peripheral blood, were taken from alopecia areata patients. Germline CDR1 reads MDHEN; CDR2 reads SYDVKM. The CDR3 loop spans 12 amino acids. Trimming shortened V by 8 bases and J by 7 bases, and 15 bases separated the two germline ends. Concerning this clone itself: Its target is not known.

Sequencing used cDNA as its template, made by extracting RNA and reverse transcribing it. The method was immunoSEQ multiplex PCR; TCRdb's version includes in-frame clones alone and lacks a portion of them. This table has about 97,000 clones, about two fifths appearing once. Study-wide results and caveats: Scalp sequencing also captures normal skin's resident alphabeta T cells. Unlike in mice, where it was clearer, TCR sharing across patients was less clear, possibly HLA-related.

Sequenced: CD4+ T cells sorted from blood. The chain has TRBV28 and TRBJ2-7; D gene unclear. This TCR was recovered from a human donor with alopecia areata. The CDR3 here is CASRSRLREQYF. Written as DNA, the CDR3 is TGTGCCAGCCGCTCCAGGCTTAGAGAGCAGTACTTC.